This T cell receptor beta chain originates from a study of T cells in Graves' hyperthyroidism and ophthalmopathy (dated by TCRdb to the late 2010s). Notes on the research overall: Peripheral blood was collected at initial diagnosis, before any treatment. A discovery cohort of roughly 100 patients, about 44 with Graves' ophthalmopathy and approximately 57 with stable Graves' hyperthyroidism, was used to find distinguishing TCR V-J signatures. Prospective prediction of ophthalmopathy was tested in an independent validation cohort of some 19 hyperthyroidism patients and 17 patients who later progressed to ophthalmopathy. For training and testing, the roughly 97 patients in the discovery cohort were randomly divided in a 7:3 ratio. In addition, the study compared T-cell repertoires in thyroid tissue and in blood from roughly six Graves' hyperthyroidism patients. After sampling, hyperthyroidism patients received methimazole starting at 30 mg daily, and ophthalmopathy patients received high-dose intravenous methylprednisolone. TCR Vbeta CDR3 sequencing of fewer than 150 peripheral blood samples (around 45 ophthalmopathy, roughly 74 hyperthyroidism and approximately 17 progressor patients) is reported in the paper.

Graves' hyperthyroidism was defined as stable when no progression to ophthalmopathy occurred over 18 months of follow-up. Hyperthyroidism patients were newly diagnosed, with disease duration under 2 months, and aged 18 to 65 years. Patients with uncontrolled infections, other autoimmune diseases, pregnancy or lactation were excluded. Clinical symptoms, serum thyroxine and TRAb, thyroid ultrasound, and orbital computed tomography formed the basis for the diagnoses. Ficoll-Paque density gradient centrifugation was used to isolate PBMCs from approximately 11 ml of fresh peripheral blood. Trizol reagent was used to extract total RNA, and RNA quality was then checked on an Agilent 2100 Bioanalyzer. This clonotype was seen ten or more times. Its antigen target is currently unknown. Base qualities are not at hand, and no much larger clone is one base apart. Amplification of TCR beta CDR3 regions was carried out from RNA transcripts. The TCR CDR3 was subjected to a first round of RT-PCR using the HTBI primer set and the Qiagen OneStep RT-PCR kit. Libraries were constructed in a second round of multiplex PCR, after which size selection and purification were performed. Paired-end sequencing of the libraries was performed with 100 bp reads on an Illumina HiSeq2000. The original methods were these. SOAPnuke was used to process the raw data, removing reads that contained adapters or uncalled bases, had a mean Phred below 15, or lacked an exact match to the constant primer or identifier. COPE v1.2.5 was used to merge high-quality paired reads, and clonotypes were defined as unique nucleotide sequences. MiTCR v1.1 was used to align clonotypes to the IMGT TRBV, TRBD and TRBJ reference segments. The analysis included only V-J combinations with a frequency above 0.0001, which together covered roughly 99% of the repertoires. A TCS score was defined as the ratio of F50 (clonal expansion) to E x V (chaos), with BLOSUM62-based TCRdist applied between CDR3 peptides within each V-J. Welch's t-statistics and random forest reduced around 550 V-J features to under 15, which were used in a naive Bayes classifier (R e1071). TCRdb cleaned the public reads at Q25 with fastp, built clones with MiXCR and kept in-frame beta chains. Every distinct CDR3 protein forms one entry, paired with its most common genes and DNA. These V and J calls rely on TCRdb rather than the paper's analysis. Counted in this sample were 96,000 or so distinct CDR3 sequences; approximately 56% of them appeared once. 25% to 30% of the sample is in the top ten clones.

Here V drops 5 bases and J drops 3 bases, and the junction holds 13 bases not matched to any gene. Measured from the cysteine to the phenylalanine, the CDR3 is 16 residues long. The read is trimmed to its CDR3 DNA, 48 bases read in frame from base 1. CDR1 and CDR2 (SGHTA, FQGNSA) derive from the germline V gene. Overall results and qualifications from the work: Most expanded thyroid clonotypes (frequency above 0.001) were also detected in blood, a finding suggesting that blood repertoires may reflect thyroid immune responses. No statistical method was used to fix the sample size in advance, and group allocation was not hidden from the investigators. A 13 V-J signature model separated ophthalmopathy from stable hyperthyroidism, with around 90% sensitivity and roughly 82% specificity in cross-validation and 80%/75% in testing. In validation, the model predicted progression to ophthalmopathy with 55% to 71% sensitivity and 72% to 85% specificity, a median of approximately 6.7 months before onset.

The clonotype comes from a middle-aged woman with Graves' hyperthyroidism. The rearrangement combines TRBV7-2 with TRBJ2-7; the junction holds 7 bases that match TRBD2. Material: blood. The encoded CDR3 is CASSPTLGGRYYEQYF. The bases are TGTGCCAGCAGCCCCACTCTGGGCGGGAGATACTACGAGCAGTACTTC.